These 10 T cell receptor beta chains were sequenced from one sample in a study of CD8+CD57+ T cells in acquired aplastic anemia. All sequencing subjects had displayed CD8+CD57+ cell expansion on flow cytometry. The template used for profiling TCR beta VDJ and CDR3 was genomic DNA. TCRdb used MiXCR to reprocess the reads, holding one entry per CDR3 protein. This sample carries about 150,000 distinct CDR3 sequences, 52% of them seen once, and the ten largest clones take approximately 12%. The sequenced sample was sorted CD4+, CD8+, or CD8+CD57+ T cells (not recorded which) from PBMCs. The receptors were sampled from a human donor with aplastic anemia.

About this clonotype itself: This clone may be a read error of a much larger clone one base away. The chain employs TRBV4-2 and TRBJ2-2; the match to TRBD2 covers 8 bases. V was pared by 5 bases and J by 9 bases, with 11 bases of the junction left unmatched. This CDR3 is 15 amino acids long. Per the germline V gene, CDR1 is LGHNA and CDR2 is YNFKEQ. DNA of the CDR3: TGTGCCAGCAGCTCGTCTAGCGGGTTGGGCTGGGAGCTGTTTTTT. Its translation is CASSSSSGLGWELFF.

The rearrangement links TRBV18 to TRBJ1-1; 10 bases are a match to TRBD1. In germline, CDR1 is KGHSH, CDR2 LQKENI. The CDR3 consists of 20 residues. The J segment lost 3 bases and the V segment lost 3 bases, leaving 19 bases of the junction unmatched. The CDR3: CASSPAGGTGEFKLDTEAFF. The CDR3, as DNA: TGTGCCAGCTCACCCGCGGGAGGGACAGGGGAGTTTAAATTGGACACTGAAGCTTTCTTT.

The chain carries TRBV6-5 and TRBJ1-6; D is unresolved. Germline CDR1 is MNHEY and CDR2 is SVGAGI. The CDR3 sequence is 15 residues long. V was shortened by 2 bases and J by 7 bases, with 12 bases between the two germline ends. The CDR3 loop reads CASSYAVQANSPLHF. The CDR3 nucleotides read TGTGCCAGCAGTTACGCGGTGCAGGCAAATTCACCCCTCCACTTT.

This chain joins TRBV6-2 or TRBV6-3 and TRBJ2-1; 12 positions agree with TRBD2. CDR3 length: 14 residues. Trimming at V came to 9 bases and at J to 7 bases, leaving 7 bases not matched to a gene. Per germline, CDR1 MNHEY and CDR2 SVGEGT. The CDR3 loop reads CASSLAGGQNEQFF. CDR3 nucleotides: TGTGCCAGTTCTCTAGCGGGGGGGCAGAATGAGCAGTTCTTC.

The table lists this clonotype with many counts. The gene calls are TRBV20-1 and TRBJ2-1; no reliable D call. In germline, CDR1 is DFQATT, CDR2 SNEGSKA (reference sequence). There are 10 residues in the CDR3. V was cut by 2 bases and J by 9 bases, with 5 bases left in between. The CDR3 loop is CSARMGEQFF. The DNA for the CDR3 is TGCAGTGCTAGAATGGGTGAGCAGTTCTTC.

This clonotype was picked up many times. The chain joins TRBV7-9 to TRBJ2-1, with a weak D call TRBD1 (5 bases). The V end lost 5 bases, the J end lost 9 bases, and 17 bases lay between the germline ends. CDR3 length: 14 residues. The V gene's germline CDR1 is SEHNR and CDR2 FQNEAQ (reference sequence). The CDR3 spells CASSPVVGAGEQFF. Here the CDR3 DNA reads TGTGCCAGCAGCCCAGTCGTTGGGGCAGGTGAGCAGTTCTTC. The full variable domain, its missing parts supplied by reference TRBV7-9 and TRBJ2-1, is DTGVSQNPRHKITKRGQNVTFRCDPISEHNRLYWYRQTLGQGPEFLTYFQNEAQLEKSRLLSDRFSAERPKGSFSTLEIQRTEQGDSAMYLCASSPVVGAGEQFFGPGTRLTVL.

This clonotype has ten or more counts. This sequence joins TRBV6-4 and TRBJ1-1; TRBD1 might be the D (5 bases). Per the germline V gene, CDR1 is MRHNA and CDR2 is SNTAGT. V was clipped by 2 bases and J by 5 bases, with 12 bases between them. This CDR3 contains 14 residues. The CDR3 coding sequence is TGTGCCAGCAGTGACGGGCAGGGTGGAACTGAAGCTTTCTTT. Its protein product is CASSDGQGGTEAFF.

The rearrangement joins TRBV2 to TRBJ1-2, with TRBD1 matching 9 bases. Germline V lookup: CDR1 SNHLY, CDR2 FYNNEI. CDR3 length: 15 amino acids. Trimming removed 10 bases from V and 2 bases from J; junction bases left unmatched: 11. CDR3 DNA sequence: TGTGCCACCGGACAGGGGTTAGCGGGAAACTATGGCTACACCTTC. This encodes CATGQGLAGNYGYTF.

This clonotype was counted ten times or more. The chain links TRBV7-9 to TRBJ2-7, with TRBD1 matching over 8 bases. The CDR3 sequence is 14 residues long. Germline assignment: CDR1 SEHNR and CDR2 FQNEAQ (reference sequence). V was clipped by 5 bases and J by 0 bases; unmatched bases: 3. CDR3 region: CASSPDRGSYEQYF. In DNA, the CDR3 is TGTGCCAGCAGCCCCGACAGGGGCTCCTACGAGCAGTACTTC.

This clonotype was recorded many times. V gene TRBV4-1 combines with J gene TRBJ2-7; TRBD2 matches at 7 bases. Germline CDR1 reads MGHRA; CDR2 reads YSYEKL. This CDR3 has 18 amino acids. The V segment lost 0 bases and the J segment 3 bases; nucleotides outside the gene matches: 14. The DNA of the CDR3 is TGCGCCAGCAGCCAAGAGGGGGGGGTGTCGAGGTTTGGCTACGAGCAGTACTTC. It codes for CASSQEGGVSRFGYEQYF.